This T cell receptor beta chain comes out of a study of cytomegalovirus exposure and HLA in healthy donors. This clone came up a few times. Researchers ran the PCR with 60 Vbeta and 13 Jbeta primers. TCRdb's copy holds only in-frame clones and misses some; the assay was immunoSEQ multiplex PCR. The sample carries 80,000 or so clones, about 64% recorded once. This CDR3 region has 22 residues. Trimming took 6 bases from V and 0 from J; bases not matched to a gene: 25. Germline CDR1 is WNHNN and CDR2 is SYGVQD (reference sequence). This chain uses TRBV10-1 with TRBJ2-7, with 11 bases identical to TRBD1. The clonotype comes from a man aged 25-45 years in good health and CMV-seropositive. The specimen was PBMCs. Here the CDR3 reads CASRTEGKRDRGTVPASYEQYF. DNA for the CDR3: TGCGCCAGCAGAACCGAAGGAAAACGGGACAGGGGGACCGTTCCAGCCTCCTACGAGCAGTACTTC.